This record looks at one TCR beta chain sequence and its context. This record belongs to a study of control samples from healthy donors and cancer patients. The CDR3 spans 16 residues. The V gene lost 3 bases and the J gene lost 7 bases, with 21 bases spanning the gap. Looked up from germline, CDR1 is SEHNR and CDR2 is FQNEAQ (reference sequence). TCRdb keeps only in-frame clones here, not all; method: immunoSEQ multiplex PCR. The table includes approximately 51,000 clones, around 80% detected once. The sequence derives from a man between 65 and 85 years old in good health. The chain employs TRBV7-9 and TRBJ1-2; D gene ambiguous. Sample: blood. The CDR3 region has the DNA TGTGCCAGCAGCTTCCCATCGGGTTTTGGAACGGGTGGCTACACCTTC. Residues: CASSFPSGFGTGGYTF.